The 9 T cell receptor beta chains below all came from one sample that was sequenced in a study of technical replicates of blood from several donors (dated by TCRdb to the late 2010s). Library preparation used the immunoSEQ multiplex PCR assay. Not all clones reach the TCRdb copy of this immuneACCESS table, which keeps in-frame sequences only. Checked studies attribute under half of the gap to unresolved V genes and leave the rest unexplained. This sample is represented by tens of thousands of clones; 90% to 95% of them were singletons. 0.25% of the sample is taken by the ten largest. Sequencing was carried out using T cells isolated from PBMCs. Receptor source: a human donor in good health.

This chain connects TRBV10-1 to TRBJ2-3; no firm D call. The germline V and J ends were trimmed by 6 bases and 2 bases, with 12 bases remaining between them. Looked up from germline, CDR1 is WNHNN and CDR2 is SYGVQD (reference sequence). The CDR3 loop spans 14 amino acids. CDR3 protein: CASSRSGFTDTQYF. The CDR3 DNA sequence: TGCGCCAGCAGCCGCTCTGGCTTCACAGATACGCAGTATTTT.

This chain connects TRBV2 to TRBJ2-7; 8 positions match TRBD2. Germline loops: CDR1 SNHLY, CDR2 FYNNEI. The CDR3 totals 17 residues. The V and J ends lost 3 bases and 2 bases, in that order; junction bases with no gene match: 12. The CDR3 sequence: CASSDPWVIAGPYEQYF. DNA of the CDR3: TGTGCCAGCAGTGATCCCTGGGTAATAGCGGGGCCCTACGAGCAGTACTTC.

The genes are TRBV29-1 and TRBJ2-4; weak D call: TRBD1 (6 bases). CDR1 and CDR2 (germline): SQVTM, ANQGSEA. The CDR3 contains 15 residues. With 7 bases removed from V and 0 bases from J, the gap between germline ends came to 16 bases. The CDR3 loop is CSASTGQEAKNIQYF. The CDR3 DNA sequence: TGCAGCGCTTCTACAGGGCAGGAAGCCAAAAACATTCAGTACTTC. Supplemented by reference TRBV29-1 and TRBJ2-4, the full variable domain reads SAVISQKPSRDICQRGTSLTIQCQVDSQVTMMFWYRQQPGQSLTLIATANQGSEATYESGFVIDKFPISRPNLTFSTLTVSNMSPEDSSIYLCSASTGQEAKNIQYFGAGTRLSVL.

The V and J genes are TRBV18 and TRBJ2-7, with 9 bases that match TRBD2. CDR1 and CDR2 (germline): KGHSH, LQKENI. This CDR3 comprises 15 residues. V trimming: 5 bases; J trimming: 7 bases; junction bases outside the gene matches: 12. DNA for the CDR3: TGTGCCAGCTCAACCGGGACTAGCCATTTGGGAGAGCAGTACTTC. Residues: CASSTGTSHLGEQYF.

This clone was found a few times. No conserved phenylalanine or tryptophan ends this CDR3, so it is likely a read error. The DNA is omitted, as the CDR3 cannot be located on it reliably, and the CDR3 follows TCRdb's listing. The CDR3 is CSVETGAS. J is TRBJ1-1 and V is TRBV29-1; TRBD1 is the table's D call and was not checked against the DNA. The CDR3 region is 8 residues in length, termini included. The germline CDR1 and CDR2 sequences are SQVTM and ANQGSEA.

The table lists this clone with a few counts. The chain links TRBV18 to TRBJ2-1; the match to TRBD2 covers 14 bases. The J segment lost 4 bases and the V segment lost 1 base, leaving 3 bases of the junction unmatched. The CDR3 runs to 17 residues. The germline V gene has CDR1 KGHSH and CDR2 LQKENI. CDR3 loop: CASSPLTSGGAYNEQFF. In nucleotides, the CDR3 is TGTGCCAGCTCACCACTGACTAGCGGGGGGGCTTACAATGAGCAGTTCTTC.

Here the CDR3 DNA reads TGTGCCAGCCAGGGCACAGATACGCAGTATTTT. Translating it yields CASQGTDTQYF. The chain joins TRBV9 to TRBJ2-3; no clear D gene. The germline CDR1 and CDR2 sequences are SGDLS and YYNGEE. There are 11 residues in the CDR3. Trimming removed 7 bases from V and 1 base from J, with 4 bases in between.

The rearrangement links TRBV5-1 to TRBJ1-1, with D perhaps matching TRBD1 (5 bases). Trimming removed 2 bases at V and 3 bases at J, with 11 bases between. CDR1 SGHRS and CDR2 YFSETQ come from the germline V gene. The CDR3 spans 14 residues. Written as DNA, the CDR3 is TGCGCCAGCAGCTTCGCAGGGTTGGACACTGAAGCTTTCTTT. Its translation is CASSFAGLDTEAFF.

J is TRBJ1-4 and V is TRBV6-5; TRBD1 might be the D (6 bases). V lost 4 bases to trimming and J lost 4 bases, with 10 bases between them. This CDR3 has 14 residues. Germline-derived CDR1 and CDR2 are MNHEY and SVGAGI. The CDR3 DNA follows: TGTGCCAGCAGTTCGAGGGGGTTTAATGAAAAACTGTTTTTT. Translated, it gives CASSSRGFNEKLFF.